The 32 T cell receptor beta chains below were found in one sample sequenced in a study of blood T cell repertoires in COVID-19. Produced via immunoSEQ multiplex PCR; TCRdb's table is partial and in-frame only. The repertoire has more than 250,000 clones, about 85% of them found once; the top ten carry 3.6%. The source material was peripheral blood. These receptors were obtained from a man aged 18 to 29 with active or convalescent COVID-19.

The V call is TRBV2, the J call TRBJ1-2; the D is unclear. Germline CDR1 SNHLY, CDR2 FYNNEI. CDR3 length: 13 residues. With 4 bases removed from V and 4 bases from J, the gap between germline ends came to 10 bases. The CDR3 DNA is TGTGCCAGCAGTGTAAAGCGGACCTATGGCTACACCTTC. It specifies CASSVKRTYGYTF.

A single count supports this clone. The V call is TRBV13, the J call TRBJ1-3; D is uncertain. The V gene lost 1 base and the J gene lost 2 bases, with 15 bases spanning the gap. This CDR3 is 17 amino acids long. Looked up from germline, CDR1 is PRHDT and CDR2 is FYEKMQ (reference sequence). The CDR3, as DNA: TGTGCCAGCAGCTTAGTTAATTCATTCGCTACTGGAAACACCATATATTTT. Translated: CASSLVNSFATGNTIYF.

The chain couples TRBV2 to TRBJ2-2; 13 positions agree with TRBD2. This CDR3 has 17 residues. Germline trimming cut 4 bases from V and 1 base from J; bases unmatched to any gene: 3. The V gene's germline CDR1 is SNHLY and CDR2 FYNNEI. CDR3 residues: CASSGLAGGQNTGELFF. The CDR3 nucleotides are TGTGCCAGCAGTGGACTAGCGGGGGGACAGAACACCGGGGAGCTGTTTTTT.

V is TRBV28 and J is TRBJ1-5; D call uncertain. Trimming pared 7 bases from V and 1 base from J, leaving 14 bases between. Germline V gene lookup returns CDR1 MDHEN and CDR2 SYDVKM. The length of the CDR3 is 15 residues. Here the CDR3 DNA reads TGTGCCAGCACCCTCTGGGGAGGAAGCAATCAGCCCCAGCATTTT. This translates into CASTLWGGSNQPQHF.

The chain couples TRBV3-1 (or the pseudogene TRBV3-2) to TRBJ2-5; tentatively, D is TRBD2 (6 bases). V lost 5 bases and J 9 bases, leaving 16 bases between the germline ends. Germline loops: CDR1 LGHDT, CDR2 YNNKEL (reference sequence). The CDR3 has 13 amino acids. In DNA, the CDR3 is TGTGCCAGCAGCTCTCAGGGCGGGGAGGCCCAGTACTTC. Translated: CASSSQGGEAQYF.

The chain is built from TRBV27 and TRBJ1-5; D is undetermined. There are 12 residues in the CDR3. CDR1 and CDR2 from the germline V gene are MNHEY and SMNVEV (reference sequence). V lost 5 bases, J lost 13 bases, and 15 bases lay in between. For the CDR3, the DNA is TGTGCCAGCAGTCCTGTGCGGGGTCCACAGCATTTT. This codes for CASSPVRGPQHF.

This clone was counted a single time. The chain links TRBV30 to TRBJ2-7, with TRBD1 matching over 10 bases. The V gene's germline CDR1 is GTSNPN and CDR2 SVGIG (reference sequence). The J segment lost 2 bases and the V segment lost 2 bases, leaving 9 bases of the junction unmatched. The CDR3 contains 16 residues. The DNA for the CDR3 is TGTGCCTGGAGTCCCGGGACAGGGGCCGTGGCCTACGAGCAGTACTTC. It yields the protein CAWSPGTGAVAYEQYF.

The table lists this clone with a count of one. This specimen includes other DNA sequences encoding the same CDR3. J is TRBJ2-7 and V is TRBV28; a weak D match, TRBD1 (6 bases). CDR3 size: 14 residues. Germline CDR1 reads MDHEN; CDR2 reads SYDVKM. With 4 bases removed from V and 3 bases from J, the gap between germline ends came to 13 bases. The CDR3, as DNA: TGTGCCAGCAGTTCGCCCCAGGGGATCTACGAGCAGTACTTC. Protein sequence: CASSSPQGIYEQYF.

The CDR3 loop is CASSFNGANYGYTF. The CDR3 DNA sequence: TGTGCCAGCAGCTTTAACGGAGCTAACTATGGCTACACCTTC. The chain uses TRBV7-9 and TRBJ1-2; D is ambiguous. The CDR3 is made up of 14 amino acids. V lost 3 bases and J lost 0, with 8 bases in between. Per germline, CDR1 SEHNR and CDR2 FQNEAQ (reference sequence).

J is TRBJ1-1 and V is TRBV28; the D gene is possibly TRBD1 (6 bases). Trimming cost V 2 bases and J 3 bases, with 13 bases left between them. Germline V gives CDR1 MDHEN, CDR2 SYDVKM. This CDR3 has 15 amino acids. CDR3 nucleotide sequence: TGTGCCAGCAGTTTAGGAGACAGGTTCGACACTGAAGCTTTCTTT. The encoded protein is CASSLGDRFDTEAFF.

The rearrangement links TRBV6-2 or TRBV6-3 to TRBJ2-7, with TRBD2 matching 8 bases. The CDR3 totals 14 residues. V lost 0 bases, J lost 4 bases, and 2 bases stayed unmatched. Germline V gene sequence: CDR1 MNHEY, CDR2 SVGEGT. CDR3 nucleotides: TGTGCCAGCAGTTACTCCAGCGGGAGATACGAGCAGTACTTC. Translation gives CASSYSSGRYEQYF.

The genes are TRBV19 and TRBJ1-4; D perhaps matches TRBD1 (5 bases). The V gene lost 10 bases and the J gene lost 4 bases, with 7 bases spanning the gap. CDR3 length equals 11 residues. Germline lookup yields CDR1 LNHDA and CDR2 SQIVND (reference sequence). CDR3 protein: CATQGNEKLFF. In nucleotides, the CDR3 is TGTGCCACCCAGGGTAATGAAAAACTGTTTTTT.

The chain links TRBV19 to TRBJ2-7; unclear D gene. Germline CDR1 reads LNHDA; CDR2 reads SQIVND (reference sequence). The V and J ends lost 4 bases and 0 bases respectively, with 10 bases between them. This CDR3 spans 14 amino acids. The CDR3 bases are TGTGCCAGTAGTACCCTAGTGAACTCCTACGAGCAGTACTTC. It translates to CASSTLVNSYEQYF.

The CDR3 here is CASSFLYEQYF. The DNA of the CDR3 is TGTGCCAGCAGTTTTCTATACGAGCAGTACTTC. The rearrangement joins TRBV27 to TRBJ2-7; unclear D gene. V gave up 3 bases and J gave up 4 bases, with 4 bases separating them. CDR1 MNHEY and CDR2 SMNVEV come from the germline V gene (reference sequence). The CDR3 is made up of 11 amino acids.

The chain carries TRBV11-3 and TRBJ2-5; a weak D match, TRBD1 (6 bases). CDR1 and CDR2 from the germline V gene are SGHNT and YENEEA. CDR3 length equals 14 residues. V was cut by 0 bases and J by 7 bases, with 12 bases left in between. In nucleotides, the CDR3 is TGTGCCAGCAGCTTAGAGGCCTCAGGGGTGACCCAGTACTTC. Its protein product is CASSLEASGVTQYF.

This chain joins TRBV7-3 and TRBJ2-1; 10 bases align to TRBD1. The CDR3 contains 15 residues. Losses at the gene ends were 5 bases for V and 4 bases for J; bases not matched to a gene: 5. Germline loops: CDR1 SGHTA, CDR2 FQGTGA. Written as DNA, the CDR3 is TGTGCCAGCAGCGCGACAGGGGGCAATTACAATGAGCAGTTCTTC. The encoded protein is CASSATGGNYNEQFF.

The chain is built from TRBV6-5 and TRBJ2-5; possibly TRBD2 for D (6 bases). This CDR3 spans 12 amino acids. Trimming left V 7 bases short and J 3 bases short, with 9 bases between. Germline assignment: CDR1 MNHEY and CDR2 SVGAGI. CDR3 DNA sequence: TGTGCCAGCACCGGGGGAAAAGAGACCCAGTACTTC. Protein product: CASTGGKETQYF.

The chain couples TRBV5-6 to TRBJ2-1; possibly TRBD1 for D (5 bases). Germline values: CDR1 SGHDT, CDR2 YYEEEE. This CDR3 is 10 amino acids long. V was cut by 5 bases and J by 15 bases, with 12 bases left in between. CDR3 nucleotide sequence: TGTGCCAGCAGAGGGGTGGGCTGGTTCTTC. Amino acid sequence: CASRGVGWFF.

The chain combines TRBV20-1 with TRBJ1-2, with unresolved D. Germline V gene sequence: CDR1 DFQATT, CDR2 SNEGSKA (reference sequence). Trimming cost V 3 bases and J 7 bases, with 9 bases left between them. The CDR3 is 11 amino acids. CDR3 in DNA: TGCAGTGCTAGCCGGGAAGGTGGCTACACCTTC. This encodes CSASREGGYTF.

Note on this clone: The same CDR3 arises from other DNA sequences in this sample as well. CDR3 coding DNA: TGTGCCAGCAGCCAGGGGGGTGAAAAACTGTTTTTT. It encodes CASSQGGEKLFF. The chain recombines TRBV3-1 (or the pseudogene TRBV3-2) with TRBJ1-4, with D perhaps matching TRBD1 (5 bases). The CDR3 runs 12 residues. Trimming left V 3 bases short and J 7 bases short, with 6 bases between. Germline CDR1 LGHDT, CDR2 YNNKEL (reference sequence).

The chain links TRBV18 to TRBJ1-6; D may be TRBD1 (5 bases). Germline V CDR1 and CDR2: KGHSH, LQKENI. Trimming removed 6 bases from V and 7 bases from J, with 16 bases in between. The CDR3 contains 15 residues. In nucleotides, the CDR3 is TGTGCCAGCTCCCCCGAGGCAGGGAACAATTCACCCCTCCACTTT. Translation gives CASSPEAGNNSPLHF.

The chain is built from TRBV7-9 and TRBJ1-4; 9 nucleotides line up with TRBD1. The CDR3 totals 18 residues. V was clipped by 2 bases and J by 7 bases; unmatched bases: 14. Per the germline V gene, CDR1 is SEHNR and CDR2 is FQNEAQ (reference sequence). The CDR3 DNA sequence: TGTGCCAGCAGCTTAACGGGACAGGGTAGAGGTGCGAGTGAAAAACTGTTTTTT. It encodes CASSLTGQGRGASEKLFF.

Here the CDR3 reads CASSNRGGYEQFF. The CDR3 DNA follows: TGTGCCAGTAGTAATCGGGGAGGGTATGAGCAGTTCTTC. This sequence joins TRBV19 and TRBJ2-1, with TRBD2 identical over 7 bases. Germline CDR1 is LNHDA and CDR2 is SQIVND (reference sequence). V shed 4 bases, J shed 8 bases, and the junction held 5 bases outside the gene matches. This CDR3 is built from 13 residues.

The gene calls are TRBV6-5 and TRBJ2-3; 10 bases match TRBD2. Germline assignment: CDR1 MNHEY and CDR2 SVGAGI. The CDR3 sequence is 15 residues long. J was trimmed by 2 bases and V by 6 bases; bases with no gene match: 5. The CDR3 DNA reads as TGTGCCAGCAGAACAGCGGGGGGGGTCACAGATACGCAGTATTTT. Translation gives CASRTAGGVTDTQYF.

The chain links TRBV20-1 to TRBJ2-5, with TRBD2 matching 8 bases. J lost 4 bases, V lost 3 bases, and 4 bases had no gene match. The germline gives CDR1 DFQATT, CDR2 SNEGSKA (reference sequence). The CDR3 is 13 amino acids. CDR3 bases: TGCAGTGCTAGTCTCCTAGCGGGAGAGACCCAGTACTTC. Protein: CSASLLAGETQYF.

V usage is TRBV13 and J usage is TRBJ1-4; D remains unclear. CDR1 and CDR2 from the germline V gene are PRHDT and FYEKMQ (reference sequence). V gave up 1 base and J gave up 0 bases, with 12 bases separating them. The CDR3 has 17 amino acids. This chain's CDR3 is CASSLAEGLSTNEKLFF. The DNA of the CDR3 is TGTGCCAGCAGCTTAGCGGAGGGCTTATCAACTAATGAAAAACTGTTTTTT.

This chain links TRBV5-1 with TRBJ2-7; 7 bases agree with TRBD1. The CDR3 is 16 residues long. V gave up 7 bases and J gave up 4 bases; unmatched junction bases: 17. CDR1 is SGHRS and CDR2 is YFSETQ in the germline V gene. CDR3 nucleotides: TGCGCCAGCGGGGACCGGGACAGTCGTGGAAGGTACGAGCAGTACTTC. This codes for CASGDRDSRGRYEQYF.

V is TRBV9 and J is TRBJ2-3; TRBD1 aligns across 10 bases. This CDR3 is 16 amino acids long. J lost 2 bases, V lost 2 bases, and 5 bases had no gene match. CDR1 is SGDLS, CDR2 YYNGEE, per germline. The CDR3 DNA follows: TGTGCCAGCAGCGTGGGGGGACAGGGGCCCACAGATACGCAGTATTTT. As protein: CASSVGGQGPTDTQYF.

The V gene is TRBV28, the J gene TRBJ2-7; a possible D gene is TRBD1 (5 bases). The CDR3 covers 14 residues. Trimming stripped 5 bases from V and 5 bases from J, with 16 bases between. Germline assignment: CDR1 MDHEN and CDR2 SYDVKM. The CDR3 DNA reads TGTGCCAGCAGTACAGGCCTCTTGGGGAACGAGCAGTACTTC. Its translation is CASSTGLLGNEQYF.

The DNA for the CDR3 is TGTGCCAGCAGCAAGTACGCCACTAGCGGGAGTTATGGGGCCAACGTCCTGACTTTC. Protein sequence: CASSKYATSGSYGANVLTF. The V gene is TRBV7-2, the J gene TRBJ2-6; 11 positions match TRBD2. Per germline, CDR1 SGHTA and CDR2 FQGNSA. Losses at the gene ends were 5 bases for V and 3 bases for J; bases not matched to a gene: 12. The CDR3 covers 19 residues.

The chain has TRBV12-3 or TRBV12-4 and TRBJ2-1; D remains ambiguous. The CDR3 loop spans 13 amino acids. V shed 1 base and J shed 8 bases, with 9 bases lying between them. This CDR3 is CASSLDRLHEQFF. The CDR3 nucleotides read TGTGCCAGCAGTTTAGATAGACTCCATGAGCAGTTCTTC.

This chain connects TRBV2 to TRBJ1-5, with a possible D match to TRBD1 (6 bases). CDR3 length: 14 residues. Germline values: CDR1 SNHLY, CDR2 FYNNEI. Trimming left V 5 bases short and J 5 bases short, with 13 bases between. CDR3 DNA: TGTGCCAGCAGTCACCCAGGGGCAGATCAGCCCCAGCATTTT. Residues: CASSHPGADQPQHF.